This is a list of T cell receptor beta chains from one sample in a study of immune characterization of retroperitoneal liposarcoma. Each CDR3 protein is one row after TCRdb ran MiXCR on the PCR reads. The sample holds about 10,000 distinct CDR3 sequences, about a quarter seen once. Sequences were obtained from tumor tissue. These receptors came from a female donor with retroperitoneal liposarcoma. The CDR3 runs from the conserved cysteine through the conserved F or W. A D gene is named only where the DNA matches it firmly. The size entry is marked missing in some rows and otherwise reads once, few, many or a size class.

j_gene,v_gene,d_gene,abundance,CDR3nt,CDR3aa
TRBJ2-5,TRBV7-2,NA,medium-sized,TGTGCCAGCAGCTTAGAGAGCGTAGTGGTCTGGGAGACCCAGTACTTC,CASSLESVVVWETQYF
TRBJ2-5,TRBV6-1,TRBD1,once,TGTGCCAGCAGTTACATATCAGGGGGCTCGTATGAGCAGTACTTC,CASSYISGGSYEQYF
TRBJ2-1,TRBV7-4,TRBD2,NA,TGTGCCAGCAGCCCTGGGACTAGCGGGAGGAACAATGAGCAGTTCTTC,CASSPGTSGRNNEQFF
TRBJ2-1,TRBV6-1,NA,medium-sized,TGTGCCAGCGCCGACACTCCCTACGAGCAGTTCTTC,CASADTPYEQFF
TRBJ2-1,TRBV6-6,NA,NA,TGTGCCAGCAGTTACCTGTGGAGCTCCTACGAGCAGTTCTTC,CASSYLWSSYEQFF
TRBJ2-1,TRBV7-7,TRBD2,medium-sized,TGTGCTAGCAGCTTAGATGCTAGCGGGAGGGCGAATGAGCAGTTCTTC,CASSLDASGRANEQFF
TRBJ2-1,TRBV6-1,TRBD2,many,TGTGCCAGCCTGCTAGCGGGGGAAAACAATGAGCAGTTCTTC,CASLLAGENNEQFF
TRBJ2-2,TRBV6-1,NA,NA,TGTGCCAGCAGTGCCCGCGCGGAGAGTACCGGGGAGCTGTTTTTT,CASSARAESTGELFF
TRBJ2-3,TRBV7-2,NA,NA,TGTGCCAGCAGCTTAGTCGTGGGCGGCCCGAATACGCAGTATTTT,CASSLVVGGPNTQYF
TRBJ2-1,TRBV27,NA,NA,TGTGCCAGCAGTTCGACTAGACTCGAGCAGTTCTTC,CASSSTRLEQFF
TRBJ2-7,TRBV6-5,NA,NA,TGTGCCAGCAGGCAGGACACGTCCTACGAGCAGTACTTC,CASRQDTSYEQYF
TRBJ1-4,TRBV6-1,NA,NA,TGTGCCAGCAACCACCGGGCCTTTAATGAAAAACTGTTTTTT,CASNHRAFNEKLFF
TRBJ2-3,TRBV6-1,NA,NA,TGTGCCAGCAGTGAAGCCACAGATACGCAGTATTTT,CASSEATDTQYF
TRBJ2-1,TRBV6-1,TRBD1,many,TGTGCCAGCAGACATAGACAGGGGAGGTACAATGAGCAGTTCTTC,CASRHRQGRYNEQFF
TRBJ2-7,TRBV6-1,TRBD2,large,TGTGCCAGCAGTGACCCGGGACTAGCGGGGACTTACTCCTACAATGAGCAGTACTTC,CASSDPGLAGTYSYNEQYF
TRBJ2-3,TRBV6-1,TRBD1,medium-sized,TGTGCCAGCAGGAGGGGTCGACAGGGAATATTCACAGATACGCAGTATTTT,CASRRGRQGIFTDTQYF
TRBJ1-2,TRBV6-1,NA,few,TGTGCCAGCAGTAGGTCTATTCGGGATGGAGGCTACACCTTC,CASSRSIRDGGYTF
TRBJ2-1,TRBV7-2,TRBD1,few,TGTGCCAGCAGCGCCGACAGGGGGGCCTACAATGAGCAGTTCTTC,CASSADRGAYNEQFF
TRBJ1-1,TRBV7-3,NA,many,TGTGCCACCTCCAGGGACATGAACACTGAAGCTTTCTTT,CATSRDMNTEAFF
TRBJ1-2,TRBV7-8,NA,NA,TGTGCCAGCGGCGATTATATTAACTATGGCTACACCTTC,CASGDYINYGYTF
TRBJ1-1,TRBV6-1,NA,many,TGTGCCAGCAGCCAGCCCAGGGTCGGGAAGACTGAAGCTTTCTTT,CASSQPRVGKTEAFF
TRBJ1-6,TRBV12-3/TRBV12-4,NA,medium-sized,TGTGCCAGCACCAAGGGGGGTAGCTCCTATAATTCACCCCTCCACTTT,CASTKGGSSYNSPLHF
TRBJ2-5,TRBV27,NA,NA,TGTGCCAGCAGTTTTTGGGGAGCCAATGAGCAGTACTTC,CASSFWGANEQYF
TRBJ2-1,TRBV6-1,NA,NA,TGTGCCAGCAGTCCCCGGGGGTGGGATGAGCAGTTCTTC,CASSPRGWDEQFF
TRBJ2-1,TRBV6-1,TRBD2,large,TGTGCCAGCAGTCCGTCAGCGGGGGGGAATGAGCAGTTCTTC,CASSPSAGGNEQFF
TRBJ2-3,TRBV7-2,NA,NA,TGTGCCAGCAGCATAGAAACAGATACGCAGTATTTT,CASSIETDTQYF
TRBJ2-3,TRBV6-1,TRBD1,few,TGTGCCAGCAGCACGGGGACAGGGGCAGATACGCAGTATTTT,CASSTGTGADTQYF
TRBJ2-3,TRBV6-1,NA,few,TGTGCCAGCGCGACGGACACCACAGATACGCAGTATTTT,CASATDTTDTQYF
TRBJ2-5,TRBV6-1,NA,NA,TGTGCCAGCAGTCCTACGGGGGAGACCCAGTACTTC,CASSPTGETQYF
TRBJ2-6,TRBV7-9,TRBD1,many,TGTGCCAGCAGCTCCAGGTGGACAGGGGGCTCTGGGGCCAACGTCCTGACTTTC,CASSSRWTGGSGANVLTF
TRBJ2-7,TRBV6-1,NA,NA,TGTGCCAGCAGTCGGGACTTCCGCCGCTACGAGCAGTACTTC,CASSRDFRRYEQYF
TRBJ2-7,TRBV7-6,NA,NA,TGTGCCAGCAGCTTAGGTTTGACTCTCGGGGCAAGGAATGAGCAGTACTTC,CASSLGLTLGARNEQYF
TRBJ2-5,TRBV7-2,NA,few,TGTGCCAGCAACCAAAATGAGCAGTACTTC,CASNQNEQYF
TRBJ2-7,TRBV11-2,NA,few,TGTGCCAGCAGCTTAGAGATGGCCAACGAGCAGTACTTC,CASSLEMANEQYF
TRBJ2-3,TRBV7-2,NA,NA,TGTGCCAGCACCATCGGGAGCTTCCACACAGATACGCAGTATTTT,CASTIGSFHTDTQYF
TRBJ2-7,TRBV11-1,NA,NA,TGTGCCAACAGCTTGGTGATAGGGCATTACGAGCAGTACTTC,CANSLVIGHYEQYF
TRBJ1-6,TRBV6-6,TRBD1,NA,TGTGCCAGCAGTTACTCGGGTGGACAGGGCAGTTCACCCCTCCACTTT,CASSYSGGQGSSPLHF
TRBJ1-3,TRBV7-2,NA,NA,TGTGCCAGCAGCTCCCGAACAGGGGGAAACACCATATATTTT,CASSSRTGGNTIYF
TRBJ2-1,TRBV11-3,NA,NA,TGTGCCAGCAGCTTAGATTCCCCCAGCGAGCAGTTCTTC,CASSLDSPSEQFF
TRBJ1-1,TRBV7-2,TRBD1,NA,TGTGCCAGCATCTTCGCCTCGACAGGGGGAGGTGGTGAAGCTTTCTTT,CASIFASTGGGGEAFF
TRBJ2-4,TRBV7-8,NA,medium-sized,TGTGCCAGCACCGGAGGGAATGAGCAGTACTTC,CASTGGNEQYF
TRBJ2-7,TRBV12-3/TRBV12-4,NA,NA,TGTGCCAGCAGTTTAGCGGTAGACCAACCCTACGAGCAGTACTTC,CASSLAVDQPYEQYF
TRBJ1-5,TRBV6-1,NA,few,TGTGCCAGCAGTGAAGCCAGGAACAGAAGCTATCAGCCCCAGCATTTT,CASSEARNRSYQPQHF
TRBJ1-2,TRBV6-1,NA,medium-sized,TGTGCCAGCAGTGCCGGGACTTTCGACTATGGCTACACCTTC,CASSAGTFDYGYTF
TRBJ1-1,TRBV6-1,TRBD1,many,TGTGCCAGCAGCAACAGGGGTTCGGCGAACACTGAAGCTTTCTTT,CASSNRGSANTEAFF
TRBJ2-1,TRBV7-6,NA,NA,TGTGCCAGCAGCCCCGAAGGCCTAGCCTACGAGCAGTTCTTC,CASSPEGLAYEQFF
TRBJ2-1,TRBV12-3/TRBV12-4,NA,NA,TGTGCCAGCAGAGGAGGGAGCTACGAGCAGTTCTTC,CASRGGSYEQFF
TRBJ2-7,TRBV6-2/TRBV6-3,TRBD2,NA,TGTGCCAGCAGTTGGTCTAGCGGGAGGGCCAATGAGCAGTACTTC,CASSWSSGRANEQYF
TRBJ2-1,TRBV12-3/TRBV12-4,NA,NA,TGTGCCAGCAGGTACTCAGGGACGGGAGAGACCCAGTTCTTC,CASRYSGTGETQFF
TRBJ2-5,TRBV6-6,NA,medium-sized,TGTGCCAGCAGTTACGACACTCTCGAGACCCAGTACTTC,CASSYDTLETQYF
TRBJ2-1,TRBV7-2,TRBD1,medium-sized,TGTGCCAGCAGCCCCCTAGGACAGGGGGCTGGCCCTTACTACAATGAGCAGTTCTTC,CASSPLGQGAGPYYNEQFF
TRBJ1-1,TRBV4-1,NA,NA,TGCGCCAGCAGTGTCGATCAGACAGCAACAGTGAAGCGTGACTTT,CASSVDQTATVKRDF
TRBJ1-6,TRBV11-2,NA,NA,TGTGCCAGCAGGGAGAGCCGACTCCATTCACCCCTCCACTTT,CASRESRLHSPLHF